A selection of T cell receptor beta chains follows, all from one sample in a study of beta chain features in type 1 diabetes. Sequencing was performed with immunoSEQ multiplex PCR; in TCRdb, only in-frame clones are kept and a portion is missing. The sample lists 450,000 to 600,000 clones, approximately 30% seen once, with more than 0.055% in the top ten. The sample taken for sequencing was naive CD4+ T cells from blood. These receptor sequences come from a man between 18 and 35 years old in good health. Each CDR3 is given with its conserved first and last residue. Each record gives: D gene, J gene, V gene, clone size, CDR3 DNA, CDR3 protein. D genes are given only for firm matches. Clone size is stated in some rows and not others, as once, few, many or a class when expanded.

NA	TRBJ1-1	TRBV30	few	TGTGCCTGGAGTCGAGGGGGGAACACTGAAGCTTTCTTT	CAWSRGGNTEAFF
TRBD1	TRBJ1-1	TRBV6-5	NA	TGTGCCAGCAGTCAACTGACAGGGTTCACTGAAGCTTTCTTT	CASSQLTGFTEAFF
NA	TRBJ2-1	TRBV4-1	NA	TGCGCCAGCAGACTGACTAGAGGTTCCTACAATGAGCAGTTCTTC	CASRLTRGSYNEQFF
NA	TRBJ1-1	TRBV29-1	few	TGCAGCGTTGATGAGATGAACACTGAAGCTTTCTTT	CSVDEMNTEAFF
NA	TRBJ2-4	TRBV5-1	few	TGCGCCAGCAGCCAAGGGCCGGGGAACATTCAGTACTTC	CASSQGPGNIQYF
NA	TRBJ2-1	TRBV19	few	TGTGCCAGTAGTGTTCAGGGTACCTACAATGAGCAGTTCTTC	CASSVQGTYNEQFF
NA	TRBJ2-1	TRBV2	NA	TGTGCCAGCAGCCCCCCCCTGGGGACGGCGCTTTCCAATGAGCAGTTCTTC	CASSPPLGTALSNEQFF
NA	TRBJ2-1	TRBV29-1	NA	TGCAGCGTTGACTCCATTGGGGACTTGGACAATGAGCAGTTCTTC	CSVDSIGDLDNEQFF
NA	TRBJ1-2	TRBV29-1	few	TGCAGCGTTGAAGACGCGACAAAGTATGGCTACACCTTC	CSVEDATKYGYTF
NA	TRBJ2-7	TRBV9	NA	TGTGCCAGCAGCGGACAGTCCTCCTACGAGCAGTACTTC	CASSGQSSYEQYF
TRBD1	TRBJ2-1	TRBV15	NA	TGTGCCACCAGCAGACGGGACAGGGCGAACAATGAGCAGTTCTTC	CATSRRDRANNEQFF
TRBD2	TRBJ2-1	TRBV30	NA	TGTGCCTGGAGTAAGCTAGCGGGCGTATACAATGAGCAGTTCTTC	CAWSKLAGVYNEQFF
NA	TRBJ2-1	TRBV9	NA	TGTGCCAGCGGATACTACAATGAGCAGTTCTTC	CASGYYNEQFF
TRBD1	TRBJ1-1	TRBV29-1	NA	TGCACCGACCACAGGGGGCAGGACACTGAAGCTTTCTTT	CTDHRGQDTEAFF
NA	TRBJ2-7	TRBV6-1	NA	TGTGCCAGCAGGGCCGCGGGACTCAACTACGAGCAGTACTTC	CASRAAGLNYEQYF
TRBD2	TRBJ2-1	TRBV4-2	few	TGTGCCAGCAGCCAAGTTGGCGGGAGTAATGAGCAGTTCTTC	CASSQVGGSNEQFF
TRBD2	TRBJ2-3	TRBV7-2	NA	TGTGCCAGCAGCGTCGGGACTAGTGTTACGCAGTATTTT	CASSVGTSVTQYF
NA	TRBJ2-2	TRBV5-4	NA	TGTGCCAGCAGCCGCTCCTATGCCGGGGAGCTGTTTTTT	CASSRSYAGELFF
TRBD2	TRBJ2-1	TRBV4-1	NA	TGCGCCAGCAGCCAAGAACAGCGGGAGAAGTACAATGAGCAGTTCTTC	CASSQEQREKYNEQFF
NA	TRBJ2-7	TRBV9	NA	TGTGCCAGCAGCGTAGCTCTCTCCGGGACCTACGAGCAGTACTTC	CASSVALSGTYEQYF
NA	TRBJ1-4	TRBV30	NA	TGTGCCTGGAGATGGAGTTCCAATGAAAAACTGTTTTTT	CAWRWSSNEKLFF
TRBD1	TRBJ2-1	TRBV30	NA	TGTGCCTGGAACAGGGGTGATGGTGAGCAGTTCTTC	CAWNRGDGEQFF
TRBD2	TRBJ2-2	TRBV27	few	TGTGCCAGCTCGCAGTTAGCGGGAGAGGCCGGGGAGCTGTTTTTT	CASSQLAGEAGELFF
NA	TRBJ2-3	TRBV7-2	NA	TGTGCCAGTTCTTCCCGACGGGGGGCCGCAGATACGCAGTATTTT	CASSSRRGAADTQYF
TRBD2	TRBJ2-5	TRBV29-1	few	TGCAGCGTAAACGGACTAGCGGGCCAAGAGACCCAGTACTTC	CSVNGLAGQETQYF
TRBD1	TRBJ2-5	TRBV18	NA	TGTGCCAGCTCACCCCCCGACAGGGCAGGGGCAGAGACCCAGTACTTC	CASSPPDRAGAETQYF
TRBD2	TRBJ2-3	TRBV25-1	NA	TGTGCCAGCAGTGAAGGGACTAGCGTCCCAGATACGCAGTATTTT	CASSEGTSVPDTQYF
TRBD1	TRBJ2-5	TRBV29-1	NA	TGCAGCGTTCAGACAGGGGGCGCGTGGGAGACCCAGTACTTC	CSVQTGGAWETQYF
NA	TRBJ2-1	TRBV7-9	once	TGTGCCAGCAGCTTAGTGGAGGAGCAGTTCTTC	CASSLVEEQFF
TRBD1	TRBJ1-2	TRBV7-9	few	TGTGCCAGCAGCGTATGGGACAGGGCTAACTATGGCTACACCTTC	CASSVWDRANYGYTF
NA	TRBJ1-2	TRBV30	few	TGTGCCTGGAGCGCCTACAGCTATGGCTACACCTTC	CAWSAYSYGYTF
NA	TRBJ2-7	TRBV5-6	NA	TGTGCCAGCAGCCCACGGCCCTCCAAGTACGAGCAGTACTTC	CASSPRPSKYEQYF
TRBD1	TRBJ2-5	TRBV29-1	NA	TGCAGCGTTGGAGGACAGGCGGCGATCGGTCAAGAGACCCAGTACTTC	CSVGGQAAIGQETQYF
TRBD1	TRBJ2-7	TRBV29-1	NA	TGCAGCGTTGAAGATCGGACAGGCTCTTGGGAGCAGTACTTC	CSVEDRTGSWEQYF
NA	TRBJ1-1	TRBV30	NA	TGTGCCTGGTCCCCGGACATGAACACTGAAGCTTTCTTT	CAWSPDMNTEAFF
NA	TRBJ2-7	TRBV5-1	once	TGCGCCAGCAGCTTGATCGGGGGAAGCTACGAGCAGTACTTC	CASSLIGGSYEQYF
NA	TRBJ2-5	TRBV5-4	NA	TGTGCCAGCACCCAGCAAGGGGGATTGTACCAAGAGACCCAGTACTTC	CASTQQGGLYQETQYF
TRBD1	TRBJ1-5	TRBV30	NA	TGTGCCTGGACGCCAGACAGGGGCAATCAGCCCCAGCATTTT	CAWTPDRGNQPQHF
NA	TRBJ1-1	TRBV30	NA	TGTGCCTCCCTCAGGGGACTCAACACTGAAGCTTTCTTT	CASLRGLNTEAFF
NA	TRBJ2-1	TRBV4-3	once	TGCGCCAGCAGCCAAGGGACCCTTAGGATCTACAATGAGCAGTTCTTC	CASSQGTLRIYNEQFF
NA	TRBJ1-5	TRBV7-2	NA	TGTGCCAGCAGCTTAGGCGTAGGAGACCCTGCTGGCTTT	CASSLGVGDPAGF
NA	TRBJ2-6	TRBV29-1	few	TGCAGCGTTGCTATGGGGACCTCTGGGGCCAACGTCCTGACTTTC	CSVAMGTSGANVLTF
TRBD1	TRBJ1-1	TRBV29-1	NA	TGCAGCGCCAGACAGGGGGTGAACACTGAAGCTTTCTTT	CSARQGVNTEAFF
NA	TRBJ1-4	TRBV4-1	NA	TGCGCCAGCAGCCAAGTTCGTCAGTTGAGGGAAAAACTGTTTTTT	CASSQVRQLREKLFF
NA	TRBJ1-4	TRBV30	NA	TGTGCCTGGAACCAGGGGACTACTAATGAAAAACTGTTTTTT	CAWNQGTTNEKLFF
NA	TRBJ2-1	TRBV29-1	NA	TGCAGCGTCAGACTAGGTCAGTACAATGAGCAGTTCTTC	CSVRLGQYNEQFF
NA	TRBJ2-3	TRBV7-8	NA	TGTGCCAGCAGCCCCCTTAGGAGGGGGATGAGCACAGATACGCAGTATTTT	CASSPLRRGMSTDTQYF
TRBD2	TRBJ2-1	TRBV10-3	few	TGTGCCATCAGTGAGTTTAGGACTAGCGGGAGCTACAATGAGCAGTTCTTC	CAISEFRTSGSYNEQFF
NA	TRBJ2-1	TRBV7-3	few	TGTGCCAGCAGCAAATCCTACGGGACTCTCCAGTTCTTC	CASSKSYGTLQFF